These 23 T cell receptor beta chains were all obtained from the same sample, sequenced in a study of blood T cell repertoires in COVID-19. Using immunoSEQ multiplex PCR, the repertoire was profiled, and TCRdb retains in-frame clones only, with some absent. Found here are hundreds of thousands of clones, around 84% of them singletons; the top ten hold 5%. The sequencing sample was made of PBMCs or T cells enriched from blood (not recorded which). The receptors come from a man aged 35 to 55 who had been exposed to COVID-19.

The chain uses TRBV19 and TRBJ1-5; D is possibly TRBD1 (6 bases). The CDR3 contains 14 residues. Trimming cost V 3 bases and J 5 bases, with 11 bases left between them. Germline CDR1 reads LNHDA; CDR2 reads SQIVND (reference sequence). This CDR3 is CASSILGADQPQHF. The DNA for the CDR3 is TGTGCCAGTAGTATTCTGGGGGCCGATCAGCCCCAGCATTTT.

The sample holds a few counts of this clone. The V and J genes are TRBV9 and TRBJ2-3, with 12 positions matching TRBD2. Germline values: CDR1 SGDLS, CDR2 YYNGEE. The CDR3 loop spans 17 amino acids. The J segment lost 4 bases and the V segment lost 0 bases, leaving 6 bases of the junction unmatched. The CDR3 DNA reads as TGTGCCAGCAGCGTAGGAGTACTAGCGGGAGGAGCAGATACGCAGTATTTT. Translation: CASSVGVLAGGADTQYF.

The V call is TRBV7-6, the J call TRBJ2-2; TRBD2 aligns across 10 bases. This CDR3 contains 18 residues. V lost 6 bases, J lost 4 bases, and 14 bases stayed unmatched. Germline V CDR1 and CDR2: SGHVS, FNYEAQ. CDR3 coding DNA: TGTGCCAGCAGGGGAGGTTCTAGCGGGAGTTTTTTCACCGGGGAGCTGTTTTTT. This encodes CASRGGSSGSFFTGELFF.

The chain carries TRBV5-1 and TRBJ2-3; 7 nucleotides agree with TRBD1. This CDR3 is 12 amino acids long. Germline V gene data show CDR1 as SGHRS and CDR2 as YFSETQ. V trimming: 4 bases; J trimming: 4 bases; junction bases outside the gene matches: 0. The CDR3 bases are TGCGCCAGCAGCCAGGGGGCAGATACGCAGTATTTT. Translating gives CASSQGADTQYF.

V usage is TRBV11-2 and J usage is TRBJ2-7; D is unclear. The CDR3 loop spans 11 amino acids. Germline V gene sequence: CDR1 SGHAT, CDR2 FQNNGV. With 5 bases removed from V and 9 bases from J, the gap between germline ends came to 11 bases. CDR3 amino acids: CASSLITPQYF. The CDR3, as DNA: TGTGCCAGCAGCCTAATAACCCCGCAGTACTTC. Full variable domain (remainder filled in from reference TRBV11-2 and TRBJ2-7): EAGVAQSPRYKIIEKRQSVAFWCNPISGHATLYWYQQILGQGPKLLIQFQNNGVVDDSQLPKDRFSAERLKGVDSTLKIQPAKLEDSAVYLCASSLITPQYFGPGTRLTVT.

This chain links TRBV10-3 with TRBJ1-4; weak D call: TRBD1 (5 bases). The CDR3 loop spans 12 amino acids. Per the germline V gene, CDR1 is ENHRY and CDR2 is SYGVKD. The V end was cut by 2 bases, the J end by 11 bases, with 9 bases between. The CDR3 bases are TGTGCCATCAGTGAGACGGGGGGGAAACTGTTTTTT. Translation gives CAISETGGKLFF.

A single count supports this clone. This chain uses TRBV24-1 with TRBJ2-7, with D possibly being TRBD1 (6 bases). CDR3 length equals 16 residues. V lost 3 bases to trimming and J lost 5 bases, with 19 bases between them. Germline V gives CDR1 KGHDR, CDR2 SFDVKD. CDR3 sequence (DNA): TGTGCCACCAGTGATGAGACTCAGGGGAGAGGACACGAGCAGTACTTC. Protein: CATSDETQGRGHEQYF.

The chain uses TRBV29-1 and TRBJ2-7; TRBD2 matches at 7 bases. This CDR3 is built from 15 residues. V dropped 0 bases and J dropped 3; count of bases not matched to a gene: 8. CDR1 and CDR2 (germline): SQVTM, ANQGSEA. CDR3 DNA: TGCAGCGTTGAAGATACGGCTAGCGGTGGCTACGAGCAGTACTTC. Translating gives CSVEDTASGGYEQYF.

This sequence joins TRBV20-1 and TRBJ1-4; no clear D gene. V gave up 3 bases and J gave up 0 bases, with 8 bases separating them. This CDR3 spans 14 amino acids. From germline, CDR1 is DFQATT and CDR2 SNEGSKA (reference sequence). CDR3 region: CSASLEATNEKLFF. DNA of the CDR3: TGCAGTGCTAGTTTAGAGGCAACTAATGAAAAACTGTTTTTT.

The chain has TRBV6-7 and TRBJ2-3; D perhaps matches TRBD1 (6 bases). TRBV6-7 is classed as an ORF, of uncertain function. Trimming removed 2 bases at V and 2 bases at J, with 26 bases between. The CDR3 runs 20 residues. The DNA for the CDR3 is TGTGCCAGCAGTTACAATAGGGGGAATATGAAGGCGGAGGACACAGATACGCAGTATTTT. It translates to CASSYNRGNMKAEDTDTQYF.

The chain has TRBV5-6 and TRBJ1-5; a weak D match, TRBD1 (5 bases). Trimming took off 2 bases at V and 7 bases at J, with 19 bases between the two ends. CDR1 SGHDT and CDR2 YYEEEE come from the germline V gene. CDR3 length: 16 amino acids. The CDR3 reads CASSFGGTGGEQPQHF. CDR3 in DNA: TGTGCCAGCAGCTTTGGGGGGACTGGGGGAGAACAGCCCCAGCATTTT. Drawing the rest from reference TRBV5-6 and TRBJ1-5, the complete variable domain is DAGVTQSPTHLIKTRGQQVTLRCSPKSGHDTVSWYQQALGQGPQFIFQYYEEEERQRGNFPDRFSGHQFPNYSSELNVNALLLGDSALYLCASSFGGTGGEQPQHFGDGTRLSIL.

The rearrangement links TRBV6-5 to TRBJ1-3, with D possibly matching TRBD1 (6 bases). The V gene lost 6 bases and the J gene lost 3 bases, with 9 bases spanning the gap. The V gene's germline CDR1 is MNHEY and CDR2 SVGAGI. The CDR3 is 13 residues long. As DNA, the CDR3 is TGTGCCAGCAGCTGGGACATTGGAAACACCATATATTTT. Its protein is CASSWDIGNTIYF.

This chain links TRBV7-2 with TRBJ2-1; D remains ambiguous. V lost 5 bases and J 5 bases, leaving 13 bases between the germline ends. This CDR3 has 14 residues. The germline V gene has CDR1 SGHTA and CDR2 FQGNSA. This chain's CDR3 is CASSGAYKHNEQFF. The CDR3 bases are TGTGCCAGCAGCGGAGCCTACAAACACAATGAGCAGTTCTTC.

The chain has TRBV29-1 and TRBJ2-1; 9 positions match TRBD2. The germline V gene encodes CDR1 SQVTM and CDR2 ANQGSEA. This CDR3 is built from 17 residues. The J segment lost 8 bases and the V segment lost 6 bases, leaving 20 bases of the junction unmatched. CDR3 protein: CSVVTIAGVSTGDEQFF. The CDR3 DNA sequence: TGCAGCGTGGTTACTATAGCGGGAGTTAGCACAGGGGATGAGCAGTTCTTC.

The chain is built from TRBV6-1 and TRBJ1-2, with D possibly matching TRBD1 (6 bases). CDR1 and CDR2 from the germline V gene are MNHNS and SASEGT. Trimming stripped 0 bases from V and 2 bases from J, with 7 bases between. CDR3 size: 14 residues. The CDR3 is CASSEATGNYGYTF. The DNA of the CDR3 is TGTGCCAGCAGTGAAGCTACAGGGAACTATGGCTACACCTTC.

This clone was recorded only once. The chain has TRBV11-2 and TRBJ1-3; no reliable D call. Between the trimmed V and J ends, which lost 0 bases and 6 bases, there was a span of 12 bases. The CDR3 has 15 residues. The germline V gene has CDR1 SGHAT and CDR2 FQNNGV. As DNA, the CDR3 is TGTGCCAGCAGCTTAGAGATAAGCGGGGTAAACACCATATATTTT. This sequence encodes CASSLEISGVNTIYF.

This rearrangement joins TRBV9 to TRBJ2-1; the match to TRBD2 covers 16 bases. Per germline, CDR1 SGDLS and CDR2 YYNGEE. CDR3 length: 19 amino acids. V was clipped by 3 bases and J by 0 bases; unmatched bases: 6. The CDR3 nucleotides read TGTGCCAGCAGCGGGGGACTAGCGGGAGGGATAAGCTCCTACAATGAGCAGTTCTTC. It specifies CASSGGLAGGISSYNEQFF. Full variable domain (remainder filled in from reference TRBV9 and TRBJ2-1): DSGVTQTPKHLITATGQRVTLRCSPRSGDLSVYWYQQSLDQGLQFLIQYYNGEERAKGNILERFSAQQFPDLHSELNLSSLELGDSALYFCASSGGLAGGISSYNEQFFGPGTRLTVL.

CDR3: CASNGAGGSYEQYF. CDR3 bases: TGTGCCAGCAATGGCGCGGGAGGCTCCTACGAGCAGTACTTC. V and J are TRBV28 and TRBJ2-7; TRBD2 aligns across 8 bases. Germline CDR1 reads MDHEN; CDR2 reads SYDVKM. This CDR3 is built from 14 residues. V gave up 7 bases and J gave up 0 bases; unmatched junction bases: 5.

The chain couples TRBV6-5 to TRBJ2-7, with a possible D match to TRBD1 (5 bases). CDR1 and CDR2 from the germline V gene are MNHEY and SVGAGI. V gave up 5 bases and J gave up 3 bases, with 8 bases separating them. This CDR3 is 12 amino acids long. The CDR3 coding sequence is TGTGCCAGCAGTCGAGACAGCTACGAGCAGTACTTC. Residues: CASSRDSYEQYF.

The gene calls are TRBV18 and TRBJ2-2; 8 positions agree with TRBD1. This CDR3 spans 14 amino acids. The germline CDR1 and CDR2 sequences are KGHSH and LQKENI. V was pared by 4 bases and J by 7 bases, with 5 bases of the junction left unmatched. CDR3 amino acids: CASSRGQADGELFF. The CDR3 DNA reads as TGTGCCAGCTCACGGGGACAGGCGGACGGGGAGCTGTTTTTT.

The gene calls are TRBV4-2 and TRBJ2-2, with 9 bases lining up with TRBD2. The CDR3 contains 16 residues. CDR1 and CDR2 (germline): LGHNA, YNFKEQ. The trim removed 4 bases at V and 7 bases at J, leaving 10 bases unmatched. CDR3 sequence: CASSPARTSEGGELFF. CDR3 DNA: TGTGCCAGCAGCCCAGCAAGGACTAGCGAAGGCGGGGAGCTGTTTTTT.

V and J are TRBV30 and TRBJ2-1; TRBD2 is a possible D gene (6 bases). The CDR3 extends over 20 amino acids. The germline gives CDR1 GTSNPN, CDR2 SVGIG (reference sequence). CDR3 bases: TGTGCTCTCGGGCAGGGCGCTTCGGAGGGCTACCTCCGCGGCTACAATGAGCAGTTCTTC. Encoded protein: CALGQGASEGYLRGYNEQFF.

This sequence joins TRBV27 and TRBJ2-1, with TRBD1 matching 12 bases. The V gene's germline CDR1 is MNHEY and CDR2 SMNVEV (reference sequence). This CDR3 has 15 amino acids. V trimming: 3 bases; J trimming: 7 bases; junction bases outside the gene matches: 4. For the CDR3, the DNA is TGTGCCAGCAGTTTGGGACAGGGGGCCGGGAATGAGCAGTTCTTC. Its translation is CASSLGQGAGNEQFF.